Included here is one T cell receptor (beta chain) sequence, with context. The CDR3 spans 17 residues. CDR1 and CDR2 from the germline V gene are SGHVS and FNYEAQ. The germline V and J ends were trimmed by 0 bases and 3 bases, with 15 bases remaining between them. In the authors' methods: Estimation of nucleated cell counts was performed using reference gene primer amplification. Generated by immunoSEQ multiplex PCR, the TCRdb table keeps only in-frame clones and is missing some. The V and J calls and clone size were taken over from that table, and D and trimming were inferred from the DNA. The data show some 200,000 clones, roughly 87% seen once. The sample belongs to a study of blood T cell repertoires in COVID-19. The overall study: The study drew acute and convalescent COVID-19 samples from the United States, Italy and Spain. T cells, B-cell-depleted T cells, or PBMCs provided the cDNA or gDNA that served as material.

The sequencing input was peripheral blood. This sequence originates from a young woman who had recovered from COVID-19. V gene TRBV7-6 combines with J gene TRBJ2-1, with a possible D match to TRBD2 (6 bases). The CDR3 spells CASSLALTGVVYNEQFF. CDR3 nucleotide sequence: TGTGCCAGCAGCTTAGCACTCACGGGAGTCGTCTACAATGAGCAGTTCTTC.